Presented here are 19 T cell receptor beta chains from one specimen sequenced in a study of cytomegalovirus exposure and HLA in healthy donors. Both 60 Vbeta primers and 13 Jbeta primers went into the PCR. The method was immunoSEQ multiplex PCR; TCRdb's version includes in-frame clones alone and lacks a portion of them. The table has under 200,000 clones, roughly four fifths seen once. The specimen was PBMCs. All receptors derive from a woman aged 18-30 years in good health and CMV-seronegative.

In DNA, the CDR3 is TGTGCCAGCAGCGGGCTTTCTGGGGCCAACGTCCTGACTTTC. Translation gives CASSGLSGANVLTF. V is TRBV7-3 and J is TRBJ2-6; D remains unclear. CDR1 is SGHTA, CDR2 FQGTGA, per germline. V was clipped by 5 bases and J by 1 base, with 6 bases between them. The CDR3 loop spans 14 amino acids.

The chain carries TRBV9 and TRBJ1-6; D perhaps matches TRBD1 (6 bases). Looked up from germline, CDR1 is SGDLS and CDR2 is YYNGEE. With 3 bases removed from V and 0 bases from J, the gap between germline ends came to 13 bases. This CDR3 contains 17 residues. CDR3 sequence: CASSAGDTRSYNSPLHF. In DNA, the CDR3 is TGTGCCAGCAGCGCCGGGGACACTCGCTCCTATAATTCACCCCTCCACTTT.

Of note for this clone: The same CDR3 arises from other DNA sequences in this sample as well. As DNA, the CDR3 is TGCGCCAGCAGCTTGGTTGCCGGGGGCTCCTACGAGCAGTACTTC. This codes for CASSLVAGGSYEQYF. J is TRBJ2-7 and V is TRBV5-1, with TRBD2 as a possible D gene (6 bases). Trimming removed 0 bases at V and 0 bases at J, with 10 bases between. Germline V CDR1 and CDR2: SGHRS, YFSETQ. The CDR3 totals 15 residues.

The rearrangement links TRBV11-3 to TRBJ2-2; 9 bases agree with TRBD2. CDR1 and CDR2 from the germline V gene are SGHNT and YENEEA. CDR3 length: 13 amino acids. V was pared by 8 bases and J by 5 bases, with 3 bases of the junction left unmatched. The CDR3 region has the DNA TGTGCCAGCGGCCTAGCGGGAACCGGGGAGCTGTTTTTT. Its protein product is CASGLAGTGELFF.

This rearrangement joins TRBV2 to TRBJ1-4; D is unresolved. CDR1 and CDR2 from the germline V gene are SNHLY and FYNNEI. Trimming pared 5 bases from V and 1 base from J, leaving 11 bases between. CDR3 length equals 15 residues. The CDR3 is CASSYIRGTNEKLFF. The CDR3 nucleotides are TGTGCCAGCAGTTATATTCGGGGAACTAATGAAAAACTGTTTTTT.

This chain's CDR3 is CASRKRSGGRAHEQYF. The CDR3 DNA reads TGTGCCAGCAGGAAGAGAAGCGGGGGCAGGGCCCACGAGCAGTACTTC. The chain has TRBV5-8 and TRBJ2-7, with 8 bases lining up with TRBD2. This CDR3 spans 16 amino acids. Losses at the gene ends were 5 bases for V and 5 bases for J; bases not matched to a gene: 15. Germline V gene lookup returns CDR1 SGHTS and CDR2 YDEGEE.

The V and J genes are TRBV6-5 and TRBJ2-7; 7 bases are shared with TRBD2. The CDR3 contains 14 residues. CDR1 is MNHEY, CDR2 SVGAGI, per germline. Losses at the gene ends were 6 bases for V and 3 bases for J; bases not matched to a gene: 8. CDR3 in amino acids: CASSVAGRRYEQYF. In DNA form, the CDR3 reads TGTGCCAGCAGCGTAGCGGGTAGACGCTACGAGCAGTACTTC.

With respect to this clone: Its ends do not fully match the called genes, so a read error is possible. The V call is TRBV11-2, the J call TRBJ1-1; weak D call: TRBD1 (5 bases). Germline V gives CDR1 SGHAT, CDR2 FQNNGV. CDR3 length: 13 residues. The CDR3 bases are TGTGCCAGCAGCCTAGACAGGAACACTGAAGCTTTCTTT. It yields the protein CASSLDRNTEAFF.

The V gene is TRBV6-1, the J gene TRBJ2-1; 8 nucleotides line up with TRBD2. This CDR3 has 16 amino acids. From germline, CDR1 is MNHNS and CDR2 SASEGT. Trimming took 0 bases from V and 3 from J; bases not matched to a gene: 4. The DNA of the CDR3 is TGTGCCAGCAGTGAAGCCGTAGCGGGACTCTACAATGAGCAGTTCTTC. This sequence encodes CASSEAVAGLYNEQFF.

This clone was observed a handful of times. The genes are TRBV7-3 and TRBJ2-1; 10 bases are a match to TRBD2. The CDR3 is made up of 15 amino acids. V lost 6 bases to trimming and J lost 3 bases; unmatched junction nucleotides: 5. Germline V gene sequence: CDR1 SGHTA, CDR2 FQGTGA. The CDR3 region has the DNA TGTGCCAGCAGTCCGAGCGGGAGGGGCTACAATGAGCAGTTCTTC. This codes for CASSPSGRGYNEQFF.

This clone has a handful of counts. The chain couples TRBV9 to TRBJ2-5; 8 bases match TRBD1. V lost 4 bases, J lost 9 bases, and 11 bases stayed unmatched. The CDR3 contains 14 residues. Looked up from germline, CDR1 is SGDLS and CDR2 is YYNGEE. CDR3 nucleotides: TGTGCCAGCAGCCCGAGGACAGGGAGTGGGTCCCAGTACTTC. It specifies CASSPRTGSGSQYF.

This chain uses TRBV7-9 with TRBJ2-3; the match to TRBD2 covers 13 bases. CDR3 length: 15 amino acids. The germline V gene has CDR1 SEHNR and CDR2 FQNEAQ (reference sequence). V lost 5 bases, J lost 12 bases, and 11 bases stayed unmatched. The CDR3 loop is CASSEGLAGVIDQYF. The CDR3 DNA reads TGTGCCAGCAGCGAAGGACTAGCGGGGGTCATCGATCAGTATTTT.

This clone was observed once. The V call is TRBV18, the J call TRBJ1-1; D perhaps matches TRBD1 (6 bases). The CDR3 sequence is 13 residues long. With 5 bases removed from V and 5 bases from J, the gap between germline ends came to 12 bases. The germline V gene encodes CDR1 KGHSH and CDR2 LQKENI. This chain's CDR3 is CASSNDRQTEAFF. The CDR3 DNA reads as TGTGCCAGCTCAAACGACAGGCAAACTGAAGCTTTCTTT.

The rearrangement links TRBV29-1 to TRBJ2-7; TRBD1 aligns across 10 bases. Losses at the gene ends were 7 bases for V and 6 bases for J; bases not matched to a gene: 12. Germline V CDR1 and CDR2: SQVTM, ANQGSEA. The CDR3 has 14 amino acids. The CDR3 here is CSATGTGVTSEQYF. The CDR3 region has the DNA TGCAGCGCTACCGGGACAGGGGTCACCTCCGAGCAGTACTTC.

This clone was picked up one time. V and J are TRBV6-1 and TRBJ2-7; 13 nucleotides agree with TRBD2. Germline trimming cut 4 bases from V and 3 bases from J; bases unmatched to any gene: 3. This CDR3 is built from 15 residues. Per the germline V gene, CDR1 is MNHNS and CDR2 is SASEGT. CDR3 amino acids: CASSVRLAGGYEQYF. The DNA of the CDR3 is TGTGCCAGCAGTGTCAGACTAGCGGGAGGCTACGAGCAGTACTTC.

The J gene is TRBJ1-2, the V gene TRBV7-9; the match to TRBD1 covers 10 bases. V lost 5 bases and J lost 4; bases outside the gene matches: 7. Germline CDR1 reads SEHNR; CDR2 reads FQNEAQ (reference sequence). The CDR3 has 15 amino acids. CDR3 sequence reads: CASSAGTGASYGYTF. The CDR3 DNA reads as TGTGCCAGCAGCGCGGGGACAGGGGCCAGCTATGGCTACACCTTC.

The rearrangement uses TRBV7-9 and TRBJ1-5, with 7 bases fitting TRBD1. The CDR3 length is 14 residues. Unmatched junction bases numbered 3, after V lost 3 bases and J lost 4 bases. The germline CDR1 and CDR2 sequences are SEHNR and FQNEAQ (reference sequence). The CDR3 reads CASSLTGMNQPQHF. The CDR3 bases are TGTGCCAGCAGCTTGACAGGGATGAATCAGCCCCAGCATTTT.

The CDR3 protein is CASSERQLAGSYEQYF. The DNA for the CDR3 is TGTGCCAGCAGCGAAAGACAACTAGCGGGGAGCTACGAGCAGTACTTC. The gene calls are TRBV11-2 and TRBJ2-7; 10 nucleotides align to TRBD2. Germline V gene data show CDR1 as SGHAT and CDR2 as FQNNGV. The V segment lost 5 bases and the J segment 3 bases; nucleotides outside the gene matches: 10. There are 16 residues in the CDR3. Complete variable domain (other parts from reference TRBV11-2 and TRBJ2-7): EAGVAQSPRYKIIEKRQSVAFWCNPISGHATLYWYQQILGQGPKLLIQFQNNGVVDDSQLPKDRFSAERLKGVDSTLKIQPAKLEDSAVYLCASSERQLAGSYEQYFGPGTRLTVT.

This clone was found a few times. The chain is built from TRBV2 and TRBJ1-1; TRBD1 matches 7 bases. The CDR3 runs to 12 residues. Germline CDR1 is SNHLY and CDR2 is FYNNEI. Losses at the gene ends were 6 bases for V and 8 bases for J; bases not matched to a gene: 6. The CDR3 DNA is TGTGCCAGCAGCGGAGACAGGGCCGAAGCTTTCTTT. Amino acids: CASSGDRAEAFF.